The 3 T cell receptor beta chains given below trace back to one sample, sequenced in a study of shared clonotypes between healthy human individuals. Naive CD8 cells comprised CD45RO-negative, CCR7-positively selected cells, excluding terminally differentiated effector memory CD45RA+ cells. Profiled with immunoSEQ multiplex PCR; TCRdb holds only in-frame clones, not every one. Here the sample spans about 2 million clones, just under 95% being singletons. Sequenced material: naive CD8+ T cells sorted from blood. The receptors originated from a man between 18 and 29 years old in good health.

This clone occurred once. The chain combines TRBV2 with TRBJ2-2; D unclear. This CDR3 spans 15 amino acids. Germline CDR1 reads SNHLY; CDR2 reads FYNNEI. Trimming stripped 6 bases from V and 0 bases from J, with 11 bases between. The CDR3 spells CASRMDGSNTGELFF. The CDR3 region has the DNA TGTGCCAGCAGGATGGACGGTTCGAACACCGGGGAGCTGTTTTTT.

The V and J genes are TRBV7-2 and TRBJ1-6, with a tentative D call TRBD1 (5 bases). Trimming pared 1 base from V and 12 bases from J, leaving 22 bases between. Germline assignment: CDR1 SGHTA and CDR2 FQGNSA. The length of the CDR3 is 17 residues. DNA of the CDR3: TGTGCCAGCAGCTTAGTTTTCCAGGGTGGGGATTCAGAACCCCTCCACTTT. Translating gives CASSLVFQGGDSEPLHF.

The chain combines TRBV27 with TRBJ2-1; 9 bases are a match to TRBD1. The germline V gene has CDR1 MNHEY and CDR2 SMNVEV (reference sequence). The CDR3 covers 15 residues. The junction had 11 bases not matched to a gene; V was cut back by 5 bases and J by 9 bases. CDR3 protein: CASSLGTGLRGEQFF. Here the CDR3 DNA reads TGTGCCAGCAGTCTCGGGACAGGGCTAAGGGGTGAGCAGTTCTTC.